A selection of T cell receptor beta chains follows, all from one sample in a study of T cell repertoires in cytomegalovirus infection. Their target antigens are unknown. A single record per CDR3 protein comes from TCRdb applying MiXCR to the reads. This repertoire shows approximately 910,000 distinct CDR3 sequences, roughly 30% found once; its top ten account for about 14%. Sequenced material: cultured CD8+ T cells from PBMCs, taken from culture after CMV antigen stimulation. The receptors were sampled from a human donor in good health (CMV status not recorded). Some clones in this sample may be carry-over from other donors' samples. Both conserved end residues are trimmed from each CDR3. For some rows the clone size is stated as once, few or many, or as a class when expanded; others skip it.

CDR3: ASSLPLSTGGRGYNEQF; size: few; J: TRBJ2-1; length: 17; V: TRBV7-9
CDR3: ATSKGYRDPSSYNEQF; size: .; J: TRBJ2-1; length: 16; V: TRBV15
CDR3: ASSPTTAGNEQF; size: few; J: TRBJ2-1; length: 12; V: TRBV27
CDR3: ATSRDVNTGELF; size: .; J: TRBJ2-2; length: 12; V: TRBV15
CDR3: ASSSPGLIPSPLH; size: .; J: TRBJ1-6; length: 13; V: TRBV27
CDR3: ASSLGQGSYEQY; size: many; J: TRBJ2-7; length: 12; V: TRBV12-3/TRBV12-4
CDR3: ASSLLNRVGETQY; size: many; J: TRBJ2-5; length: 13; V: TRBV7-2
CDR3: ASSRTLTTEAF; size: .; J: TRBJ1-1; length: 11; V: TRBV4-1
CDR3: ASSSTGGLYGYT; size: .; J: TRBJ1-2; length: 12; V: TRBV7-2
CDR3: ASSEEAVTQY; size: few; J: TRBJ2-5; length: 10; V: TRBV7-9
CDR3: ASSRMGGGSSYNEQF; size: many; J: TRBJ2-1; length: 15; V: TRBV7-6
CDR3: ASSLFPQGIGEALH; size: few; J: TRBJ1-6; length: 14; V: TRBV27
CDR3: ATSRDRGAEPSY; size: few; J: TRBJ2-7; length: 12; V: TRBV15
CDR3: ASSQAGEETQY; size: few; J: TRBJ2-5; length: 11; V: TRBV4-1
CDR3: ASSYPGSTRVNEQF; size: .; J: TRBJ2-1; length: 14; V: TRBV6-2/TRBV6-3
CDR3: ASSPGLTNTGELF; size: few; J: TRBJ2-2; length: 13; V: TRBV6-5
CDR3: ASSQKSYNSPLH; size: .; J: TRBJ1-6; length: 12; V: TRBV3-1
CDR3: ASSYTRVNTEAF; size: .; J: TRBJ1-1; length: 12; V: TRBV6-2/TRBV6-3
CDR3: ANSLGDRVETQY; size: .; J: TRBJ2-5; length: 12; V: TRBV13
CDR3: ASTGGSGFEQY; size: .; J: TRBJ2-7; length: 11; V: TRBV7-9
CDR3: ASRLTGTDKNIQY; size: few; J: TRBJ2-4; length: 13; V: TRBV5-4
CDR3: AISEVALGTQPQH; size: few; J: TRBJ1-5; length: 13; V: TRBV10-3
CDR3: SVFGPGKLF; size: .; J: TRBJ1-4; length: 9; V: TRBV29-1
CDR3: ASSLGLAGGPAF; size: .; J: TRBJ1-1; length: 12; V: TRBV7-9
CDR3: SAERRTGPYEQY; size: .; J: TRBJ2-7; length: 12; V: TRBV20-1
CDR3: ATHAAGDEKLF; size: many; J: TRBJ1-4; length: 11; V: TRBV27
CDR3: ASSFGTAPSQPQH; size: few; J: TRBJ1-5; length: 13; V: TRBV19
CDR3: ASSFGQGSGSPLH; size: .; J: TRBJ1-6; length: 13; V: TRBV12-3/TRBV12-4
CDR3: ASSPRSQSTGELF; size: once; J: TRBJ2-2; length: 13; V: TRBV9
CDR3: ASSLKVGGPDEQY; size: few; J: TRBJ2-7; length: 13; V: TRBV7-9
CDR3: AISDPVDRSNYGYT; size: few; J: TRBJ1-2; length: 14; V: TRBV10-3
CDR3: ASSPKAGDTGELF; size: .; J: TRBJ2-2; length: 13; V: TRBV18
CDR3: ASSSLRGASYNEQF; size: few; J: TRBJ2-1; length: 14; V: TRBV27
CDR3: ASSLGTGNPQETQY; size: few; J: TRBJ2-5; length: 14; V: TRBV7-8
CDR3: ASSYARGYRF; size: .; J: TRBJ2-1; length: 10; V: TRBV6-2/TRBV6-3
CDR3: ASSPEHPATQY; size: .; J: TRBJ2-5; length: 11; V: TRBV27
CDR3: ASSPSGTPKDEKLF; size: .; J: TRBJ1-4; length: 14; V: TRBV7-9
CDR3: ASSLSGGDTEAF; size: .; J: TRBJ1-1; length: 12; V: TRBV5-1
CDR3: ASSPIEVAGEDEQF; size: .; J: TRBJ2-1; length: 14; V: TRBV4-1
CDR3: ASSHPLGQGANGELF; size: .; J: TRBJ2-2; length: 15; V: TRBV4-1
CDR3: ATSNRASNQPQH; size: .; J: TRBJ1-5; length: 12; V: TRBV15
CDR3: ASNPLTNTGELF; size: .; J: TRBJ2-2; length: 12; V: TRBV12-3/TRBV12-4
CDR3: ASSLTSGGSFTDTQY; size: many; J: TRBJ2-3; length: 15; V: TRBV7-2
CDR3: ASSPKRERAETQY; size: .; J: TRBJ2-5; length: 13; V: TRBV7-9
CDR3: AIQGTSSGELF; size: .; J: TRBJ2-2; length: 11; V: TRBV10-3
CDR3: ASFADGYT; size: .; J: TRBJ1-2; length: 8; V: TRBV6-2/TRBV6-3